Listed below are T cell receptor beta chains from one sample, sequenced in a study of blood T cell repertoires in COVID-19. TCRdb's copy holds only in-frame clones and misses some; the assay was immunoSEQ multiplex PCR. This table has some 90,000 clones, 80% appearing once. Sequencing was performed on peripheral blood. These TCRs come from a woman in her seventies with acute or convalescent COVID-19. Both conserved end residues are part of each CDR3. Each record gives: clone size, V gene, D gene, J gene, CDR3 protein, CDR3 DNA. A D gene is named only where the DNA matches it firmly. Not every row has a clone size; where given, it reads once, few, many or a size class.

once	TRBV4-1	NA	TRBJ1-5	CASSQPNSNQPQHF	TGCGCCAGCAGCCAACCAAATAGCAATCAGCCCCAGCATTTT
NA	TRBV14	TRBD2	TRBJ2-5	CASSHPRTSGRASRETQYF	TGTGCCAGCAGCCACCCTCGGACTAGCGGGAGGGCCTCGAGAGAGACCCAGTACTTC
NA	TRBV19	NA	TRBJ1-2	CASSIDRVNYGYTF	TGTGCCAGTAGTATAGATCGAGTGAACTATGGCTACACCTTC
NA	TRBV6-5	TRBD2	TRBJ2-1	CASRRTSGNEQFF	TGTGCCAGCAGGAGGACTAGCGGCAATGAGCAGTTCTTC
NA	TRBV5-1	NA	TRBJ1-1	CATPQAFF	TGCGCCACCCCGCAGGCTTTCTTT
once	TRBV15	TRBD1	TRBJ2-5	CATSRAGTGGLETQYF	TGTGCCACCAGTAGAGCAGGAACAGGGGGATTGGAGACCCAGTACTTC
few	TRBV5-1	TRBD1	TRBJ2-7	CASSVGQTYEQYF	TGCGCCAGCAGCGTGGGACAGACCTACGAGCAGTACTTC
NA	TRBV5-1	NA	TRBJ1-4	CASSSAGTSGEKLFF	TGCGCCAGCAGCTCGGCAGGGACATCGGGTGAAAAACTGTTTTTT
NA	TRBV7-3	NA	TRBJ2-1	CASSYNNEQFF	TGTGCCAGCAGCTATAACAATGAGCAGTTCTTC
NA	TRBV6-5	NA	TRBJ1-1	CASSYSGANTEAFF	TGTGCCAGCAGTTACTCGGGCGCGAACACTGAAGCTTTCTTT
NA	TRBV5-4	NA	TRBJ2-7	CASSSSLAVSYEQYF	TGTGCCAGCAGCTCTTCCCTAGCAGTTTCCTACGAGCAGTACTTC
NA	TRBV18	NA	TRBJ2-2	CASSKEYGGIGELFF	TGTGCCAGCTCAAAGGAATATGGCGGGATCGGGGAGCTGTTTTTT
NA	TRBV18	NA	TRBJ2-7	CASSPIQSYEQYF	TGTGCCAGCTCACCAATCCAGTCCTACGAGCAGTACTTC
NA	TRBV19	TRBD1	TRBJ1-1	CASSTTGGWVEAFF	TGTGCCAGTTCAACTACAGGGGGCTGGGTTGAAGCTTTCTTT